The sequence of this TCR beta chain was determined in a study of T cells after posttransplantation cyclophosphamide. Using immunoSEQ multiplex PCR, the repertoire was profiled, and TCRdb retains in-frame clones only, with some absent. The sample offers around 35,000 clones and no singletons, the top ten holding approximately 1.1%. Broader study findings: Later post-transplant blood repertoires were often dominated by donor CD8+ memory clones.

The CDR3 spans 14 residues. Germline V lookup: CDR1 LNHDA, CDR2 SQIVND (reference sequence). The germline V and J ends were trimmed by 5 bases and 6 bases, with 16 bases remaining between them. This clone has ten or more counts. Its specificity is not known. V and J are TRBV19 and TRBJ1-2; D unresolved. The source of this sequence is a girl aged 5-17 years in good health, CMV-negative, and a related stem cell transplant donor. Sequencing input: PBMCs. The CDR3 DNA follows: TGTGCCAGTAGTGCCCCGATCTCGGCGGATGGCTACACCTTC. As protein: CASSAPISADGYTF.